The T cell receptor beta chain under discussion was sequenced for a study of blood T cells in healthy people across ages. Study-wide findings and caveats: It was held that diversity estimates obtained from one million T cells represented underestimates. The recorded TCR beta diversity per million T cells decreased in a roughly linear manner with age.

V lost 3 bases to trimming and J lost 0 bases, with 10 bases between them. The CDR3 spans 15 residues. Germline lookup yields CDR1 ENHRY and CDR2 SYGVKD. This clonotype was counted a few times. Antigen: not known. Alongside a J-beta primer mix, a sample-barcoded 5' primer served in a second PCR lasting roughly 7 to 12 cycles. Through a template-switch adaptor with 12 random nucleotides, each cDNA molecule received a tag. In TCRdb, the 5' RACE reads were re-called with MiXCR into one record per CDR3 protein. The data show about 1.6 million distinct CDR3 sequences, with 30% to 35% seen just once and about 11% held by the top ten. Donors each provided ten milliliters of peripheral blood.

The genes are TRBV10-3 and TRBJ2-3, with D unresolved. What was sequenced was blood. The clonotype originates from a woman in her twenties or thirties in good health. As DNA, the CDR3 is TGTGCCATCAGTGACTATCTTCGAAGCACAGATACGCAGTATTTT. Protein sequence: CAISDYLRSTDTQYF.